A selection of T cell receptor beta chains follows, all from one sample in a study of neoadjuvant nivolumab and ipilimumab in lung cancer. The assay was immunoSEQ multiplex PCR, and TCRdb's table has in-frame clones only and misses some. The data hold about 20,000 clones, with around 86% observed a single time. The sample was peripheral blood, taken before neoadjuvant nivolumab, alone or with ipilimumab. All receptors derive from an adult with non-small cell lung cancer. The CDR3 runs from the conserved cysteine through the conserved F or W. Some rows have no size entry. The others give once, few or many, or a class for an expanded clone.

TRBJ2-7 | . | TRBV6-1 | CASSLPSMTEYF
TRBJ2-3 | . | TRBV9 | CASSIGDLGTDTQYF
TRBJ2-7 | . | TRBV30 | CAWGRSSYEQYF
TRBJ2-7 | . | TRBV5-1 | CASSLDRADEQYF
TRBJ2-2 | . | TRBV18 | CASSPARTGELFF
TRBJ1-1 | . | TRBV28 | CASSSGRINTEAFF
TRBJ2-3 | . | TRBV7-2 | CASSLGGISTDTQYF
TRBJ2-7 | . | TRBV7-9 | CASSLTRQGSTYEQYF
TRBJ2-1 | . | TRBV30 | CAWMLGAEQFF
TRBJ2-7 | . | TRBV5-6 | CASSLTGQGAHEQYF
TRBJ2-5 | . | TRBV18 | CASSPIWGRETQYF
TRBJ2-1 | . | TRBV5-1 | CASSSTSGSRTYNEQFF
TRBJ1-1 | . | TRBV5-1 | CASSLATTYTEAFF
TRBJ2-1 | . | TRBV7-2 | CASSSQAGGRNEQFF
TRBJ1-1 | . | TRBV5-1 | CASSSQGNTEAFF
TRBJ2-1 | . | TRBV30 | CAWSPRGSGKNEQFF
TRBJ2-7 | . | TRBV4-3 | CASSHSRTGNYEQYF
TRBJ2-1 | . | TRBV30 | CAWNQGVYNEQFF
TRBJ2-5 | . | TRBV5-6 | CASSSTGPETQYF
TRBJ2-7 | . | TRBV5-1 | CASSFDRPIYEQYF
TRBJ2-1 | . | TRBV2 | CASSGRRGHSSYNEQFF
TRBJ2-1 | . | TRBV29-1 | CSVEELSSGSNEQFF
TRBJ2-5 | . | TRBV6-5 | CASGRDAQETQYF
TRBJ1-2 | . | TRBV6-5 | CASLSPGGTNYGYTF
TRBJ2-6 | . | TRBV30 | CAWSGDSNSGANVLTF
TRBJ2-5 | once | TRBV30 | CALSPASQETQYF
TRBJ2-1 | . | TRBV7-9 | CASSSGLAGHNEQFF
TRBJ1-3 | . | TRBV29-1 | CSIGVGNTIYF
TRBJ1-1 | . | TRBV28 | CASSLGTEAFF
TRBJ2-5 | . | TRBV7-9 | CASSPSFETQYF
TRBJ1-2 | . | TRBV5-1 | CASRPGPSNYGYTF
TRBJ2-1 | . | TRBV7-3 | CASSPILAGGASEQFF
TRBJ2-7 | . | TRBV7-9 | CASSLLAGGSYEQYF
TRBJ2-3 | . | TRBV5-6 | CASSATSRLAVDTQYF
TRBJ2-5 | . | TRBV5-4 | CASSPGLNQETQYF
TRBJ2-1 | . | TRBV5-1 | CASRSGTPSYNEQFF
TRBJ2-7 | . | TRBV6-1 | CASSENLSGSFNEQYF
TRBJ2-1 | . | TRBV6-5 | CASSYSYSSSYNEQFF
TRBJ2-2 | . | TRBV11-2 | CASSLVMQGRSGELFF
TRBJ1-1 | . | TRBV7-3 | CASSPGVKTEAFF
TRBJ1-1 | . | TRBV7-9 | CASSSRSGADAEAFF
TRBJ1-4 | . | TRBV7-9 | CASSLGREVTATNEKLFF